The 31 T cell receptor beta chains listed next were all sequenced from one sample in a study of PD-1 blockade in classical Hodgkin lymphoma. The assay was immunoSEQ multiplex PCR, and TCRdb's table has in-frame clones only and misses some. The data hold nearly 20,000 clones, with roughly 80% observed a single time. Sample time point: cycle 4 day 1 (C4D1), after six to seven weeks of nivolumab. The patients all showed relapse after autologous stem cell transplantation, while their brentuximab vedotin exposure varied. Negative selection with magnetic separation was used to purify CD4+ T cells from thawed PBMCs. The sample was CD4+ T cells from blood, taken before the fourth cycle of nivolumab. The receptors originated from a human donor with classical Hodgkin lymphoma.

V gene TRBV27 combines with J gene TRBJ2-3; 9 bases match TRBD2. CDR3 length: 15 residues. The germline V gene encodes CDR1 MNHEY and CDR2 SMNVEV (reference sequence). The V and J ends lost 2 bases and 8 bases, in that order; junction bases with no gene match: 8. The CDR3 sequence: CASSLGRGGLGTQYF. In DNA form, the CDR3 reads TGTGCCAGCAGTTTAGGGCGGGGGGGCTTAGGTACGCAGTATTTT.

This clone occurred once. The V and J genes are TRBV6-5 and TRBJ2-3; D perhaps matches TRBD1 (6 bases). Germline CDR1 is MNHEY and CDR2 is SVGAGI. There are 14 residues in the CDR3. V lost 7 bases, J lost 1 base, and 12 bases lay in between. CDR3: CASTRGSGTDTQYF. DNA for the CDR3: TGTGCCAGCACCAGGGGTAGCGGCACAGATACGCAGTATTTT.

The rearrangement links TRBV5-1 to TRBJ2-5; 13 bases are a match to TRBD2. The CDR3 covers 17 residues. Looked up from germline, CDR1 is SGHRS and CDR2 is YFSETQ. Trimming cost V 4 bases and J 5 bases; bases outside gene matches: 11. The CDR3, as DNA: TGCGCCAGCAGCCGGCCCCCGGGACTAGCGGGGAGGGAGACCCAGTACTTC. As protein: CASSRPPGLAGRETQYF. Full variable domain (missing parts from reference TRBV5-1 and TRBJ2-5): KAGVTQTPRYLIKTRGQQVTLSCSPISGHRSVSWYQQTPGQGLQFLFEYFSETQRNKGNFPGRFSGRQFSNSRSEMNVSTLELGDSALYLCASSRPPGLAGRETQYFGPGTRLLVL.

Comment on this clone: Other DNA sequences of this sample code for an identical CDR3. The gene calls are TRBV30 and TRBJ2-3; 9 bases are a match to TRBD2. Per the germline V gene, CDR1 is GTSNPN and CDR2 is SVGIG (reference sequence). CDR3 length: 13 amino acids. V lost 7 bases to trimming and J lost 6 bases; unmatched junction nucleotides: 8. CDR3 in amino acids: CALGAGGGDTQYF. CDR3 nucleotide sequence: TGTGCCTTGGGGGCGGGAGGGGGTGATACGCAGTATTTT.

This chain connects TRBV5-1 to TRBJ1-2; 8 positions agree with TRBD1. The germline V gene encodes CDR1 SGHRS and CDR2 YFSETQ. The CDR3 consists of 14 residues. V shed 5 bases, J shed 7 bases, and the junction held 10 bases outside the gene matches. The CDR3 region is CASRRTGSVLGYTF. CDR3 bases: TGCGCCAGCAGGCGGACAGGGTCAGTTCTTGGCTACACCTTC.

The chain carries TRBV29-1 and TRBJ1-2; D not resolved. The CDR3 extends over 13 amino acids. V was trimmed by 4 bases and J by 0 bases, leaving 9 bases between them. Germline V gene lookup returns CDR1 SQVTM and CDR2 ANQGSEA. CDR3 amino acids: CSVGGGTNYGYTF. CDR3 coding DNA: TGCAGCGTTGGGGGAGGAACTAACTATGGCTACACCTTC.

Here the CDR3 DNA reads TGTGCCAGCAGCCTGCATCCCCGGGACTACCTTTACGAGCAGTACTTC. Translation: CASSLHPRDYLYEQYF. The V and J genes are TRBV11-2 and TRBJ2-7; TRBD2 aligns across 7 bases. Germline V lookup: CDR1 SGHAT, CDR2 FQNNGV. Germline trimming cut 5 bases from V and 4 bases from J; bases unmatched to any gene: 14. The CDR3 sequence is 16 residues long.

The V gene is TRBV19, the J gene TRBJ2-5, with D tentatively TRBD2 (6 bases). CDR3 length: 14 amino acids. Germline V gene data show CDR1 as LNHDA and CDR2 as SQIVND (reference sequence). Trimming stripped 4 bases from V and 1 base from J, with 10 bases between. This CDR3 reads CASSTGTFQETQYF. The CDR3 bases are TGTGCCAGTAGTACAGGGACTTTCCAAGAGACCCAGTACTTC. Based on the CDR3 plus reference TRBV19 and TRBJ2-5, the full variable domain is DGGITQSPKYLFRKEGQNVTLSCEQNLNHDAMYWYRQDPGQGLRLIYYSQIVNDFQKGDIAEGYSVSREKKESFPLTVTSAQKNPTAFYLCASSTGTFQETQYFGPGTRLLVL.

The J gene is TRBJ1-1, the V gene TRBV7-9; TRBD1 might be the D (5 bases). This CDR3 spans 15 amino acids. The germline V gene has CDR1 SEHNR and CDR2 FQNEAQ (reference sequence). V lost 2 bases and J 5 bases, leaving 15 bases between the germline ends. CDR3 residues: CASSLQGRGGTEAFF. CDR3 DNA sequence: TGTGCCAGCAGCTTACAGGGAAGGGGAGGGACTGAAGCTTTCTTT.

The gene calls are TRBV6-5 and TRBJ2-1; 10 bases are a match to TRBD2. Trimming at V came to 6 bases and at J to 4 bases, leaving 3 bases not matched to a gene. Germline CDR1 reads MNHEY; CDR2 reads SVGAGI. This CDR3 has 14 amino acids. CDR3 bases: TGTGCCAGCAGAAAACTAGCGGGGTACAATGAGCAGTTCTTC. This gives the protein CASRKLAGYNEQFF.

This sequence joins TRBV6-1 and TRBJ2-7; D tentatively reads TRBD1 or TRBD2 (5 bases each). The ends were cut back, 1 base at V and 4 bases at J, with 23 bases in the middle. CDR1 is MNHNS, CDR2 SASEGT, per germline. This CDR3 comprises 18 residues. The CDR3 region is CASSEGGSGRGREYEQYF. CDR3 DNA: TGTGCCAGCAGTGAAGGAGGGTCGGGACGGGGAAGGGAATACGAGCAGTACTTC.

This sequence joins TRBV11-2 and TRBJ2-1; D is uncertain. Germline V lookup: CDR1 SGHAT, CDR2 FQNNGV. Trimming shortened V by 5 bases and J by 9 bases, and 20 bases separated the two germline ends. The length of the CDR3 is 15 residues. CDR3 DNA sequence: TGTGCCAGCAGCCCCGCCCGGGCCCTTCTGGGTGAGCAGTTCTTC. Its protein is CASSPARALLGEQFF.

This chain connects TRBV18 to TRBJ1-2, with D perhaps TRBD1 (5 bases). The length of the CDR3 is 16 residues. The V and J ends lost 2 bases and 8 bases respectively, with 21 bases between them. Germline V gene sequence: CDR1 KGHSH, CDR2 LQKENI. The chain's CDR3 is CASSPLGGVTTSGYTF. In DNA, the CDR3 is TGTGCCAGCTCACCATTGGGGGGAGTGACAACTAGCGGCTACACCTTC.

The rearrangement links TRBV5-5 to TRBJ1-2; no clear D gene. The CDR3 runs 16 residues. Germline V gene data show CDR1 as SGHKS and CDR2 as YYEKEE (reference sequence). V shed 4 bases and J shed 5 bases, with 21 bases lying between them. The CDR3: CASSPKLGWELYGYTF. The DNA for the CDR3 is TGTGCCAGCAGCCCTAAATTAGGGTGGGAGTTGTATGGCTACACCTTC.

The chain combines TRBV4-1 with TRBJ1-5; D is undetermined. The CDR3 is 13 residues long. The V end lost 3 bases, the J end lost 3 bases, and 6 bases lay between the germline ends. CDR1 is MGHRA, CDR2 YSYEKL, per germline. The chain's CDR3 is CASSQVVNQPQHF. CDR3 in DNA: TGCGCCAGCAGCCAGGTAGTCAATCAGCCCCAGCATTTT.

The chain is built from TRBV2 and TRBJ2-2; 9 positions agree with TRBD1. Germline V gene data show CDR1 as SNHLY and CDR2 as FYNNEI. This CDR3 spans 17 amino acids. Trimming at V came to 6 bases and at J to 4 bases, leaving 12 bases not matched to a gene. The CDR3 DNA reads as TGTGCCAGCAGGGTAGAAGCCGGGACAGGGACCACCGGGGAGCTGTTTTTT. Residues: CASRVEAGTGTTGELFF.

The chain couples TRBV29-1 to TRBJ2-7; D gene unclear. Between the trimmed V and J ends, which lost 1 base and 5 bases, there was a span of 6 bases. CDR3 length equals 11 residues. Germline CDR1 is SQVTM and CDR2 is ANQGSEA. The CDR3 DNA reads TGCAGCGTTGAAGTGGGTCACGAGCAGTACTTC. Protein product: CSVEVGHEQYF.

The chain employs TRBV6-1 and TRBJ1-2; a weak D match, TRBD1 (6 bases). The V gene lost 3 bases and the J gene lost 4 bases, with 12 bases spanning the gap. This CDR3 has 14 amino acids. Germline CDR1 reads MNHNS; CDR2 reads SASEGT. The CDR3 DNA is TGTGCCAGCAGTGAGGCAGGGGCAAGCTATGGCTACACCTTC. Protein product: CASSEAGASYGYTF.

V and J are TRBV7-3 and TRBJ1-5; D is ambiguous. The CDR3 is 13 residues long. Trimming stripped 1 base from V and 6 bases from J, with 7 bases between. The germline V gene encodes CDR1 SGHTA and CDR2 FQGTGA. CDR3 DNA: TGTGCCAGCAGCTTAAACCCAGGTCAGCCCCAGCATTTT. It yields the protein CASSLNPGQPQHF.

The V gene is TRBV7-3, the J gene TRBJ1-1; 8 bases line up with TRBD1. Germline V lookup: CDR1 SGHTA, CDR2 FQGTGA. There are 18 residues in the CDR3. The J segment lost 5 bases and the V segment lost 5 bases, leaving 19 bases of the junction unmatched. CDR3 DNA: TGTGCCAGCAGCGGTAGAAGCGGGACAGGCCATGGGTGGACTGAAGCTTTCTTT. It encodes CASSGRSGTGHGWTEAFF.

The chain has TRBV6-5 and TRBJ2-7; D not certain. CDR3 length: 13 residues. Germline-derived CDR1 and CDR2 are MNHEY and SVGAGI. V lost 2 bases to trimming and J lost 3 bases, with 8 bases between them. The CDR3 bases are TGTGCCAGCAGTTACGTGGGGTTCTACGAGCAGTACTTC. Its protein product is CASSYVGFYEQYF.

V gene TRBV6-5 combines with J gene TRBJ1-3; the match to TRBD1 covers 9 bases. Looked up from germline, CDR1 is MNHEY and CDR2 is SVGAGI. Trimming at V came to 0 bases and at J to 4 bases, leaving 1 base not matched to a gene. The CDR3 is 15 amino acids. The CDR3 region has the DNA TGTGCCAGCAGTTACTCCGGGACAGGGGGAAACACCATATATTTT. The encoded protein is CASSYSGTGGNTIYF.

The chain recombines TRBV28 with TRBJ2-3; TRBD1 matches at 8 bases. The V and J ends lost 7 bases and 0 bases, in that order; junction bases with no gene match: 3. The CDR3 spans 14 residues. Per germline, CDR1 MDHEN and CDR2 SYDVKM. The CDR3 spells CASTRQGSTDTQYF. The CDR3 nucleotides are TGTGCCAGCACAAGACAGGGGAGCACAGATACGCAGTATTTT. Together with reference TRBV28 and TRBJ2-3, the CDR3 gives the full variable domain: DVKVTQSSRYLVKRTGEKVFLECVQDMDHENMFWYRQDPGLGLRLIYFSYDVKMKEKGDIPEGYSVSREKKERFSLILESASTNQTSMYLCASTRQGSTDTQYFGPGTRLTVL.

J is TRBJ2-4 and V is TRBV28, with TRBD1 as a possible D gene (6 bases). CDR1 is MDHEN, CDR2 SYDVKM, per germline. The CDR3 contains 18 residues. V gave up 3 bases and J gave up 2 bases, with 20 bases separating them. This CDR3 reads CASSFLAVGTGSKNIQYF. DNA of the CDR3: TGTGCCAGCAGTTTCCTGGCGGTCGGTACAGGGTCCAAAAACATTCAGTACTTC.

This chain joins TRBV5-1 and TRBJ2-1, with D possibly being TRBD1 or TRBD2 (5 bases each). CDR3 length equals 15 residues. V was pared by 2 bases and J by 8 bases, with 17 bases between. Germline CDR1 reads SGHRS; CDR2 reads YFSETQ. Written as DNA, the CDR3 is TGCGCCAGCAGCTTAGACCCAGGGAGTGGTTATGAGCAGTTCTTC. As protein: CASSLDPGSGYEQFF.

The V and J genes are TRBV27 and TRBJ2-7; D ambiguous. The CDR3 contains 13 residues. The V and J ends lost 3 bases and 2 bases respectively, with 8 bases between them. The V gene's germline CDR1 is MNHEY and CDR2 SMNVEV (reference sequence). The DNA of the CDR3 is TGTGCCAGCAGTTTTTCCCCGACCTACGAGCAGTACTTC. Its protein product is CASSFSPTYEQYF.

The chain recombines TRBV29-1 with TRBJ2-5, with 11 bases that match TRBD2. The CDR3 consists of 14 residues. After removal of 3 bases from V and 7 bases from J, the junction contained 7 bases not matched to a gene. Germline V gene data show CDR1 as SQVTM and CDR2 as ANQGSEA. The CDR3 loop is CSVDRLAGWGTQYF. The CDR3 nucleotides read TGCAGCGTTGACCGACTAGCGGGGTGGGGGACCCAGTACTTC.

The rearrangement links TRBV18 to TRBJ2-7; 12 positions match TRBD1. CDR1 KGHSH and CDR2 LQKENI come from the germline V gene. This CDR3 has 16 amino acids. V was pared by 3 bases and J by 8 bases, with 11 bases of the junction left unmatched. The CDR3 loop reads CASSPPGTGGVGKQYF. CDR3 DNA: TGTGCCAGCTCACCCCCTGGGACAGGGGGCGTAGGAAAGCAGTACTTC.

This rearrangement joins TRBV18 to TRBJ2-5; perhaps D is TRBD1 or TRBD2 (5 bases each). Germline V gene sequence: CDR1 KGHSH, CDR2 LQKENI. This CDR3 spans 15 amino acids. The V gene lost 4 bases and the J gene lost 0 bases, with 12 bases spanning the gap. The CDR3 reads CASSRRDQYQETQYF. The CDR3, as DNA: TGTGCCAGCTCACGACGGGACCAGTACCAAGAGACCCAGTACTTC. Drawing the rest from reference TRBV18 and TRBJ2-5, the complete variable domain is NAGVMQNPRHLVRRRGQEARLRCSPMKGHSHVYWYRQLPEEGLKFMVYLQKENIIDESGMPKERFSAEFPKEGPSILRIQQVVRGDSAAYFCASSRRDQYQETQYFGPGTRLLVL.

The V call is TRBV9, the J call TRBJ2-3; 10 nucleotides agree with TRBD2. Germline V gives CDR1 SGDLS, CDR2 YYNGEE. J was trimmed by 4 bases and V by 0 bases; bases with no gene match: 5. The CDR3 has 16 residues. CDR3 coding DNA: TGTGCCAGCAGCGTAGCTAGCGGGAGTGTACCAGATACGCAGTATTTT. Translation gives CASSVASGSVPDTQYF.

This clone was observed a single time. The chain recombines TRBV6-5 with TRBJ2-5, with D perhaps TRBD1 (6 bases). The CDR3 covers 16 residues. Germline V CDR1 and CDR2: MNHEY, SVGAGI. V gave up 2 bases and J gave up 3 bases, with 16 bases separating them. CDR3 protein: CASSYRRGKGEETQYF. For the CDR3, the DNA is TGTGCCAGCAGTTACCGTAGAGGGAAGGGGGAAGAGACCCAGTACTTC.